These 19 T cell receptor beta chains came from one sample sequenced in a study of CD8 T cells in Susac syndrome. Reverse transcription of roughly 0.5 to 1 ug RNA was carried out with random hexamers. TCRdb analysed the immunoSEQ multiplex PCR reads with MiXCR anew, one entry per CDR3 protein. The table includes approximately 120,000 distinct CDR3 sequences, more than 85% detected once. Sample: CD8+ T cells from PBMCs. All receptors come from a human donor with multiple sclerosis.

The chain joins TRBV2 to TRBJ1-1; no clear D gene. The CDR3 runs to 11 residues. V lost 3 bases, J lost 13 bases, and 12 bases lay in between. CDR1 is SNHLY, CDR2 FYNNEI, per germline. CDR3 loop: CASSDMPEGFF. The CDR3, as DNA: TGTGCCAGCAGTGATATGCCAGAGGGTTTCTTT.

The V call is TRBV19, the J call TRBJ1-3; D not certain. CDR3 length: 15 amino acids. Germline V gene sequence: CDR1 LNHDA, CDR2 SQIVND (reference sequence). Trimming shortened V by 3 bases and J by 0 bases, and 9 bases separated the two germline ends. The CDR3 protein is CASSIGGGSGNTIYF. The CDR3 DNA is TGTGCCAGTAGTATTGGCGGAGGCTCTGGAAACACCATATATTTT.

This clonotype was seen a few times. This chain connects TRBV5-1 to TRBJ1-5; D is possibly TRBD1 (5 bases). This CDR3 spans 15 amino acids. Trimming left V 0 bases short and J 6 bases short, with 13 bases between. CDR1 and CDR2 (germline): SGHRS, YFSETQ. DNA of the CDR3: TGCGCCAGCAGCTTGGGCGGGGGAGCCACTCAGCCCCAGCATTTT. As protein: CASSLGGGATQPQHF.

This chain links TRBV6-1 with TRBJ2-6; D not resolved. Trimming pared 6 bases from V and 0 bases from J, leaving 12 bases between. This CDR3 is 16 amino acids long. Per germline, CDR1 MNHNS and CDR2 SASEGT. CDR3 in DNA: TGTGCCAGCAGCCCGGACGTAAGCTCTGGGGCCAACGTCCTGACTTTC. As protein: CASSPDVSSGANVLTF.

The rearrangement joins TRBV20-1 to TRBJ2-7; the match to TRBD2 covers 13 bases. The CDR3 is made up of 17 amino acids. V shed 3 bases and J 3 bases; nucleotides not matched to a gene: 11. Germline assignment: CDR1 DFQATT and CDR2 SNEGSKA (reference sequence). The CDR3 reads CSARATSGGPSVYEQYF. DNA for the CDR3: TGCAGTGCTAGGGCGACTAGCGGGGGGCCCTCCGTCTACGAGCAGTACTTC.

The chain is built from TRBV6-5 and TRBJ2-7, with D possibly being TRBD1 or TRBD2 (6 bases each). V was trimmed by 0 bases and J by 1 base, leaving 13 bases between them. This CDR3 has 16 residues. The germline V gene encodes CDR1 MNHEY and CDR2 SVGAGI. CDR3 DNA sequence: TGTGCCAGCAGTTACTCGTTCCAGGGGAGGTCCTACGAGCAGTACTTC. It is translated as CASSYSFQGRSYEQYF.

The rearrangement joins TRBV6-1 to TRBJ2-7; D unresolved. CDR1 is MNHNS and CDR2 is SASEGT in the germline V gene. Trimming stripped 3 bases from V and 4 bases from J, with 4 bases between. The CDR3 runs to 11 residues. This CDR3 is CASSDIYEQYF. In DNA, the CDR3 is TGTGCCAGCAGTGATATATACGAGCAGTACTTC.

The V gene is TRBV6-6, the J gene TRBJ2-7, with a tentative D call TRBD2 (6 bases). The CDR3 runs 14 residues. V was clipped by 4 bases and J by 4 bases, with 14 bases between them. Per germline, CDR1 MNHNY and CDR2 SVGAGI (reference sequence). The CDR3 loop reads CASSLGTSPYEQYF. The CDR3 DNA sequence: TGTGCCAGCAGTTTAGGGACTTCCCCTTACGAGCAGTACTTC.

The rearrangement links TRBV7-9 to TRBJ2-1, with D tentatively TRBD2 (5 bases). This CDR3 spans 15 amino acids. Germline lookup yields CDR1 SEHNR and CDR2 FQNEAQ (reference sequence). V shed 2 bases and J shed 0 bases, with 8 bases lying between them. CDR3 residues: CASSLKRNSYNEQFF. Written as DNA, the CDR3 is TGTGCCAGCAGCTTAAAGCGGAACTCCTACAATGAGCAGTTCTTC.

The rearrangement links TRBV18 to TRBJ1-3; 8 bases are a match to TRBD1. This CDR3 comprises 13 residues. In germline, CDR1 is KGHSH, CDR2 LQKENI. V was pared by 5 bases and J by 7 bases, with 4 bases of the junction left unmatched. The CDR3 nucleotides read TGTGCCAGCTCATCGGACAGGGACAACACCATATATTTT. It codes for CASSSDRDNTIYF.

V is TRBV29-1 and J is TRBJ2-7; no firm D call. Germline values: CDR1 SQVTM, CDR2 ANQGSEA. The CDR3 is made up of 14 amino acids. V lost 6 bases to trimming and J lost 2 bases, with 17 bases between them. The CDR3 nucleotides are TGCAGCGTCCAAGGCGGACGTAAGACCTACGAGCAGTACTTC. Protein product: CSVQGGRKTYEQYF.

The chain carries TRBV27 and TRBJ2-4, with D unclear. Germline lookup yields CDR1 MNHEY and CDR2 SMNVEV (reference sequence). Trimming shortened V by 5 bases and J by 9 bases, and 23 bases separated the two germline ends. There are 16 residues in the CDR3. This chain's CDR3 is CASSLKDPGRGSIQYF. CDR3 sequence (DNA): TGTGCCAGCAGTCTAAAGGACCCGGGTAGAGGAAGCATTCAGTACTTC.

This clonotype came up once. The chain recombines TRBV4-1 with TRBJ2-7; 7 nucleotides align to TRBD2. CDR1 is MGHRA and CDR2 is YSYEKL in the germline V gene. Losses at the gene ends were 3 bases for V and 7 bases for J; bases not matched to a gene: 0. The CDR3 has 11 residues. For the CDR3, the DNA is TGCGCCAGCAGCCACGGGAGGGAGCAGTACTTC. Protein sequence: CASSHGREQYF.

The chain employs TRBV9 and TRBJ1-1, with D possibly being TRBD1 (6 bases). Germline V gene data show CDR1 as SGDLS and CDR2 as YYNGEE. The CDR3 consists of 14 residues. The germline V and J ends were trimmed by 0 bases and 8 bases, with 14 bases remaining between them. The CDR3 nucleotides read TGTGCCAGCAGCGTAGGAGGGGGGACCTTGGAAGCTTTCTTT. It is translated as CASSVGGGTLEAFF.

The chain carries TRBV7-9 and TRBJ2-7; tentatively, D is TRBD1 or TRBD2 (5 bases each). Germline V gene sequence: CDR1 SEHNR, CDR2 FQNEAQ (reference sequence). Trimming removed 0 bases at V and 3 bases at J, with 18 bases between. The CDR3 spans 17 residues. The CDR3 region is CASSLARYRDRYYEQYV. The DNA of the CDR3 is TGTGCCAGCAGCTTAGCGCGATACCGGGACCGGTACTACGAGCAGTACGTC.

This clonotype occurred once. The rearrangement uses TRBV6-1 and TRBJ1-5, with D maybe TRBD1 (5 bases). Germline CDR1 and CDR2: MNHNS and SASEGT. Trimming shortened V by 1 base and J by 2 bases, and 9 bases separated the two germline ends. This CDR3 has 15 amino acids. The CDR3 loop is CASSEEKQGNQPQHF. CDR3 coding DNA: TGTGCCAGCAGTGAAGAAAAACAGGGCAATCAGCCCCAGCATTTT.

V gene TRBV11-2 combines with J gene TRBJ2-1, with TRBD2 as a possible D gene (5 bases). V shed 5 bases and J shed 8 bases, with 10 bases lying between them. The CDR3 has 12 residues. The germline CDR1 and CDR2 sequences are SGHAT and FQNNGV. The CDR3: CASSLYGDEQFF. In nucleotides, the CDR3 is TGTGCCAGCAGCCTTTACGGGGATGAGCAGTTCTTC.

J is TRBJ1-4 and V is TRBV13, with unresolved D. The CDR3 is 12 residues long. Trimming took 5 bases from V and 7 from J, leaving 8 bases between them. Per germline, CDR1 PRHDT and CDR2 FYEKMQ (reference sequence). The CDR3 nucleotides are TGTGCCAGCAGCGTAACAAGTGAAAAACTGTTTTTT. Its translation: CASSVTSEKLFF.

The chain employs TRBV4-1 and TRBJ2-7; D gene ambiguous. The length of the CDR3 is 14 residues. The V and J ends lost 1 base and 5 bases respectively, with 12 bases between them. Germline CDR1 is MGHRA and CDR2 is YSYEKL. The CDR3 sequence: CASSQVFGYHEQYF. CDR3 DNA: TGCGCCAGCAGCCAAGTGTTCGGGTACCACGAGCAGTACTTC.